This T cell receptor beta chain is drawn from a study of shared clonotypes between healthy human individuals. Points from the study as a whole: The represented genetic and exposure-history diversity was limited by the small number of donors.

This clone was recorded once. Its target is unknown. The CDR3 totals 13 residues. CDR1 is ENHRY and CDR2 is SYGVKD in the germline V gene. V lost 9 bases and J lost 0, with 9 bases in between. Every subset's genomic DNA went evenly onto several immunoSEQ plates. Scientists sequenced DNA from unsorted PBMC on ten immunoSEQ deep assay plates. The authors' processing: ImmunoSEQ junction-only sequences lacked quality scores, so their filtering differed. Clones were read by immunoSEQ multiplex PCR, and TCRdb kept only the in-frame ones, dropping some. For V, J and clone size, that table is used; D and trimming come from the DNA. Seen here are some 500,000 clones, 70% to 80% observed once, and the top ten hold about 11%.

The sample was PBMCs. The rearrangement uses TRBV10-3 and TRBJ1-5; D gene unclear. This TCR derives from a woman in her 40s in good health. Some clones in this sample may be carry-over from other donors' samples. This CDR3 is CAIGGPSNQPQHF. The CDR3 nucleotides are TGTGCCATAGGCGGGCCTAGCAATCAGCCCCAGCATTTT.